This T cell receptor (beta chain) was profiled in a study of blood T cell repertoires in COVID-19. For the study at large: PBMCs, B-cell-depleted T cells, or T cells were the source of the cDNA or gDNA that made up the material.

V dropped 3 bases and J dropped 7 bases, with 16 bases sitting between them. The CDR3 sequence is 16 residues long. Germline V CDR1 and CDR2: SEHNR, FQNEAQ (reference sequence). TCRdb keeps only in-frame clones here, not all; method: immunoSEQ multiplex PCR. The table lists 230,000 or so clones, roughly 84% of them singletons, with around 3.5% in the top ten. Recovered status applied to Cohort 3 donors who had two consecutive negative PCRs. It also applied to those with clearance or with symptom resolution. A single count supports this clone. The chain is built from TRBV7-9 and TRBJ1-6; no definite D call. This clonotype was obtained from a man aged 45-65 years who had recovered from COVID-19. The sequencing input was PBMCs or T cells enriched from blood (not recorded which). CDR3 in amino acids: CASSFSGSGGNSPLHF. CDR3 nucleotide sequence: TGTGCCAGCAGCTTCTCGGGATCGGGAGGGAATTCACCCCTCCACTTT.